This T cell receptor beta chain was captured by sequencing in a study of OX40 agonist ivuxolimab in advanced cancers. This clone showed up just once. The antigen remains unidentified. V gave up 2 bases and J gave up 4 bases, with 12 bases separating them. The CDR3 has 16 amino acids. The germline gives CDR1 SGHVS, CDR2 FQNEAQ. Notes on the study in general: The CD4+ and CD8+ T cells in the blood had expanded clonally by week 6 at 0.1 to 3.0 mg/kg.

Only in-frame clones appear in the TCRdb table, and some are missing; sequencing was by immunoSEQ multiplex PCR. The sample contains tens of thousands of clones, approximately 89% of which appear only once. The specimen was CD4+ or CD8+ T cells sorted from blood, collected in a trial of the OX40 agonist ivuxolimab. V and J are TRBV7-8 and TRBJ2-6, with no clear D. The TCR comes from an adult with an advanced solid tumor such as melanoma, head and neck, liver or kidney cancer. The CDR3 loop is CASSLNAPGGANVLTF. The CDR3 nucleotides read TGTGCCAGCAGCTTAAACGCCCCCGGCGGGGCCAACGTCCTGACTTTC. Full variable domain (rest looked up from reference TRBV7-8 and TRBJ2-6): GAGVSQSPRYKVAKRGQDVALRCDPISGHVSLFWYQQALGQGPEFLTYFQNEAQLDKSGLPSDRFFAERPEGSVSTLKIQRTQQEDSAVYLCASSLNAPGGANVLTFGAGSRLTVL.